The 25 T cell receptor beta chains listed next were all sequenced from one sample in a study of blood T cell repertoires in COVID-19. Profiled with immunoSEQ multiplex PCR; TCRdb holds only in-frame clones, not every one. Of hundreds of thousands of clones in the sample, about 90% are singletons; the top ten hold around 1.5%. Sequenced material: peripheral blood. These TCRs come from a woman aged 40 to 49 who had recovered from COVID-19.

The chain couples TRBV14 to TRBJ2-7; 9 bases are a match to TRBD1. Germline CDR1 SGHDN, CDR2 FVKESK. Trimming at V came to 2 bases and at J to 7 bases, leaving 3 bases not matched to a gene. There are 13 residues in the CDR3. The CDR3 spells CASSQNRGREQYF. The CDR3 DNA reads TGTGCCAGCAGCCAAAACAGGGGGCGTGAGCAGTACTTC.

CDR3 bases: TGTGCCAGCAGCAGGGGGCTAGGAGGCTACACCTTC. It codes for CASSRGLGGYTF. This chain connects TRBV6-5 to TRBJ1-2; the match to TRBD1 covers 8 bases. Germline CDR1 MNHEY, CDR2 SVGAGI. This CDR3 has 12 residues. Losses at the gene ends were 6 bases for V and 8 bases for J; bases not matched to a gene: 5.

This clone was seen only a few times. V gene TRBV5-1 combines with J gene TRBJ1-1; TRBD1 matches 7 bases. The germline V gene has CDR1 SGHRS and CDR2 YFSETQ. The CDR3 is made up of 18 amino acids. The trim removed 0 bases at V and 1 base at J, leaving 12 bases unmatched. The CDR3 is CASSLEGRLTGANTEAFF. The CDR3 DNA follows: TGCGCCAGCAGCTTGGAGGGCCGATTAACAGGGGCGAACACTGAAGCTTTCTTT.

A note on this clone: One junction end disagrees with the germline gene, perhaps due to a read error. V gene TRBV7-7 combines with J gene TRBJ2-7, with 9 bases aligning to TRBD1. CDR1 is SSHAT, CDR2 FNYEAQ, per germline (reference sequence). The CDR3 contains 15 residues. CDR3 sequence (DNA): TGTGCTAGCAGCTCGGGGACAGGGACATCTTACGAGCAGTACTTC. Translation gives CASSSGTGTSYEQYF.

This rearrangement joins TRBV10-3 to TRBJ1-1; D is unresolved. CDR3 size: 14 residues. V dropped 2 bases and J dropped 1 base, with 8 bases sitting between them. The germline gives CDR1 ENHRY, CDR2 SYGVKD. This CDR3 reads CAISEIVANTEAFF. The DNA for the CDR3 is TGTGCCATCAGTGAGATTGTGGCGAACACTGAAGCTTTCTTT.

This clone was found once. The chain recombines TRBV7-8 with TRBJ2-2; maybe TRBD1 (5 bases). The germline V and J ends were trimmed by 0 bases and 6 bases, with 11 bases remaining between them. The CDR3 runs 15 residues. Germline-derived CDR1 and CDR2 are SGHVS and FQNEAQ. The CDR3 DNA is TGTGCCAGCAGCTTAGCGGGTGGGGCTTCCGGGGAGCTGTTTTTT. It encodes CASSLAGGASGELFF.

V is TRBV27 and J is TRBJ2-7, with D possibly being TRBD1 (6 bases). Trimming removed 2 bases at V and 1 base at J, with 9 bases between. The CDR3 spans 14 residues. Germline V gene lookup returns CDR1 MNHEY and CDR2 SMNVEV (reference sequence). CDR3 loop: CASSLAGASYEQYF. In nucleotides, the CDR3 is TGTGCCAGCAGTTTAGCAGGGGCGTCCTACGAGCAGTACTTC.

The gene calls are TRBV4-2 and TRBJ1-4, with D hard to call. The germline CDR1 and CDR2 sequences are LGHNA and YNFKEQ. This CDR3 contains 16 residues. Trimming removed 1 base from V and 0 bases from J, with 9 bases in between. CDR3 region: CASSQVPRATNEKLFF. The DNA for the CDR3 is TGTGCCAGCAGCCAAGTTCCGAGGGCAACTAATGAAAAACTGTTTTTT.

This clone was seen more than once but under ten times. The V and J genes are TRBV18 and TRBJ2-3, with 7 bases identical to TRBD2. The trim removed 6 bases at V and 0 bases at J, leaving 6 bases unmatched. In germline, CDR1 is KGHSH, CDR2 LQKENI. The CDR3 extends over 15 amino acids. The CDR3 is CASSIAGPSTDTQYF. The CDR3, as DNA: TGTGCCAGCTCCATAGCGGGCCCTAGCACAGATACGCAGTATTTT.

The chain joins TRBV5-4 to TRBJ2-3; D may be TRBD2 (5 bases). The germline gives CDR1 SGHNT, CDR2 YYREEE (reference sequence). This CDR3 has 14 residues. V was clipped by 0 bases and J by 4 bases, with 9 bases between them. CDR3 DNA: TGTGCCAGCAGCTTGGTGCTAGCCCCAGATACGCAGTATTTT. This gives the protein CASSLVLAPDTQYF.

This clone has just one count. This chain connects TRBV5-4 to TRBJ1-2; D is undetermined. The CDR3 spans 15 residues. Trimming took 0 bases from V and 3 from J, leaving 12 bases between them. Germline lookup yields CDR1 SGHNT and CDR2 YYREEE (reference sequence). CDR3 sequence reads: CASSLERVGHYGYTF. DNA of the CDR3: TGTGCCAGCAGCTTGGAGAGGGTCGGACACTATGGCTACACCTTC.

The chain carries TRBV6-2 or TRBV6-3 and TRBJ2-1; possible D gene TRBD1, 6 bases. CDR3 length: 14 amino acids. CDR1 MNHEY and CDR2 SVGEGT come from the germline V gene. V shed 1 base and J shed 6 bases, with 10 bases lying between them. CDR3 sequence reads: CASSYLGQINEQFF. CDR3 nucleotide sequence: TGTGCCAGCAGTTACTTAGGACAGATCAATGAGCAGTTCTTC.

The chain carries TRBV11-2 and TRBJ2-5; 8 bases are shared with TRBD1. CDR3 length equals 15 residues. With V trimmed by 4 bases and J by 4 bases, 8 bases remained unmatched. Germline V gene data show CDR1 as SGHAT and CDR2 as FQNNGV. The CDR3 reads CASSSNAGGGETQYF. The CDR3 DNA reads TGTGCCAGCAGCTCAAACGCAGGGGGCGGAGAGACCCAGTACTTC.

As DNA, the CDR3 is TGTGCCAGTAGTATAGGTGGCGGGACAGGGATTTCCTACGAGCAGTACTTC. Its protein product is CASSIGGGTGISYEQYF. The chain has TRBV19 and TRBJ2-7; 9 bases map to TRBD1. This CDR3 is 17 amino acids long. The ends lost 1 base at V and 1 base at J; junction bases unmatched: 8. Germline V gene lookup returns CDR1 LNHDA and CDR2 SQIVND (reference sequence).

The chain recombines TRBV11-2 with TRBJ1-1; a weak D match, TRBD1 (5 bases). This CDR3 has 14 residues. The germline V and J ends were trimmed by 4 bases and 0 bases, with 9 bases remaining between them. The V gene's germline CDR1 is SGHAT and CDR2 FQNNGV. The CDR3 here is CASSSGRVNTEAFF. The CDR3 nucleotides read TGTGCCAGCAGCTCAGGCAGGGTGAACACTGAAGCTTTCTTT. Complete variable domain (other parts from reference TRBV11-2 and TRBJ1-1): EAGVAQSPRYKIIEKRQSVAFWCNPISGHATLYWYQQILGQGPKLLIQFQNNGVVDDSQLPKDRFSAERLKGVDSTLKIQPAKLEDSAVYLCASSSGRVNTEAFFGQGTRLTVV.

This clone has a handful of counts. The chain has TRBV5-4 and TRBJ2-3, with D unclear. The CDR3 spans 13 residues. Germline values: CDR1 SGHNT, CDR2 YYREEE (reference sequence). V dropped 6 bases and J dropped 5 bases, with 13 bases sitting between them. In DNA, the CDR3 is TGTGCCAGCACCACGAATCCCGGAGATACGCAGTATTTT. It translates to CASTTNPGDTQYF.

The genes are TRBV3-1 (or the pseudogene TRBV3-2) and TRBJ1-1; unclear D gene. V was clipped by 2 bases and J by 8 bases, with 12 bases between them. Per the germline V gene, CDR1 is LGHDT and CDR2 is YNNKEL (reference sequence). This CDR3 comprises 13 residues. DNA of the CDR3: TGTGCCAGCAGCCAATTTGGCAGGCAAGAAGCTTTCTTT. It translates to CASSQFGRQEAFF.

CDR3 loop: CASSTQGGGSYNSPLHF. The CDR3 coding sequence is TGTGCCAGCAGTACACAGGGGGGCGGCTCCTATAATTCACCCCTCCACTTT. The chain employs TRBV6-2 or TRBV6-3 and TRBJ1-6; 8 nucleotides line up with TRBD1. The CDR3 is 17 residues long. Germline V gives CDR1 MNHEY, CDR2 SVGEGT. Unmatched junction bases numbered 6, after V lost 5 bases and J lost 0 bases.

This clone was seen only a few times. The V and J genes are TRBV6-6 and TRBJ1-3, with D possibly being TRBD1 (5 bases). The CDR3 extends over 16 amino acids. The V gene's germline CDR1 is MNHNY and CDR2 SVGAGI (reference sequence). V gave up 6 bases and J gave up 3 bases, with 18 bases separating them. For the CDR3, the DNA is TGTGCCAGCAGCCGGGGACTGGCCCACGGTGGAAACACCATATATTTT. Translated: CASSRGLAHGGNTIYF.

CDR3 sequence reads: CASSPAGRPTDTQYF. For the CDR3, the DNA is TGCGCCAGCAGCCCGGCGGGACGACCGACAGATACGCAGTATTTT. The chain employs TRBV4-3 and TRBJ2-3; possibly TRBD2 for D (6 bases). The CDR3 is 15 residues long. Between the trimmed V and J ends, which lost 4 bases and 3 bases, there was a span of 14 bases. CDR1 is LGHNA, CDR2 YSLEER, per germline.

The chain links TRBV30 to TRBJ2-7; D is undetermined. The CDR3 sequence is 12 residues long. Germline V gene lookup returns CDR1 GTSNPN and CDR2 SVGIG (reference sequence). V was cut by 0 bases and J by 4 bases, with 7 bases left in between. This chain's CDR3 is CAWSVRRYEQYF. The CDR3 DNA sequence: TGTGCCTGGAGTGTACGGCGGTACGAGCAGTACTTC.

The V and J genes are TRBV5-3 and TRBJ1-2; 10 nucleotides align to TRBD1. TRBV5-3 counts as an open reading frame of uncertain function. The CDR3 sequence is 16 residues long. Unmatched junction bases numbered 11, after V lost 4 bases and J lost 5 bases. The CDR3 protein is CARSRTGGPLKYGYTF. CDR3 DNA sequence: TGTGCCAGAAGCAGGACAGGGGGTCCCCTTAAATATGGCTACACCTTC.

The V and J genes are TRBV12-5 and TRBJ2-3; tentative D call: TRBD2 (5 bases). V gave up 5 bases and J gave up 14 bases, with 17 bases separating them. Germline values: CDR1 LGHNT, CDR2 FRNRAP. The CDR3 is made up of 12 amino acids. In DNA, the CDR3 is TGTGCTAGTGGTCCACAGCTAGCCATTGCGTATTTT. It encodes CASGPQLAIAYF.

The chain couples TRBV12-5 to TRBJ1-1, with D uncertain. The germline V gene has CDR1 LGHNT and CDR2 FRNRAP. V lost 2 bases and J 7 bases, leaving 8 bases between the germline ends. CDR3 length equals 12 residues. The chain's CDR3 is CASGLTGNEAFF. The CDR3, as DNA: TGTGCTAGTGGTTTGACCGGGAATGAAGCTTTCTTT.

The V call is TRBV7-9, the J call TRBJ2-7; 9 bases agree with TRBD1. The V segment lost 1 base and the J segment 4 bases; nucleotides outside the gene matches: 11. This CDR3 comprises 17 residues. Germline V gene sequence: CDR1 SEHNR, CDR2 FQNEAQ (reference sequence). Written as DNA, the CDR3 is TGTGCCAGCAGCTTAGGGCCCGGGACAGGGTTGTCATACGAGCAGTACTTC. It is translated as CASSLGPGTGLSYEQYF. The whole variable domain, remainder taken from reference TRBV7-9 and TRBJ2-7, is DTGVSQNPRHKITKRGQNVTFRCDPISEHNRLYWYRQTLGQGPEFLTYFQNEAQLEKSRLLSDRFSAERPKGSFSTLEIQRTEQGDSAMYLCASSLGPGTGLSYEQYFGPGTRLTVT.